This T cell receptor beta chain was captured in a study of T-cell reconstitution after alpha-beta-depleted transplantation in children (TCRdb year 2016). Looking at the study overall: Using TCR repertoire profiling, the study followed T-cell immune reconstitution in a quantitative way in children after TCRalphabeta/CD19-depleted allogeneic hematopoietic cell transplantation.

Worth noting for this clonotype: Its antigen is still unknown. A read error may produce the germline difference seen at one junction end.

The treatment or condition label for this specimen denotes: allogeneic hematopoietic cell transplantation with graft depleted of TCRalphabeta T cells and CD19 B cells. TCRalphabeta/CD19-depleted allogeneic hematopoietic cell grafts were given to the transplant recipients, all of whom were children. What the work shows at the level of the full study, not this receptor alone: The frequencies of hyperexpanded clones fell over the following months, and after one year, T-cell counts and TCRbeta diversity were mostly attributed to newly produced T cells. In some patients, high TCRbeta diversity at day 60 was attributed to recipient T cells and intrathymic progenitors that had survived conditioning. About two months after transplant, the apparently early recovery of alphabetaT-cell counts reportedly depended on just several hundred clones that had expanded rapidly and came from non-depleted graft cells.

The library relied on PCR. Sequencing relied on an Illumina HiSeq 2500. TCR libraries were prepared with molecular barcoding, using unique molecular identifiers to normalize TCRbeta repertoire quantification. TCRdb trimmed the raw reads at Q25, called clones with MiXCR and kept productive beta chains. Entries that share a CDR3 protein sequence are merged under the most common genes and DNA. Across this sample there are fewer than 1 million distinct CDR3 sequences, with less than 20% seen only once. The top ten hold roughly 5% of the sample. The sample in question was PBMCs, mostly from graft donor cells, obtained 360 days after TCRalphabeta/CD19-depleted stem cell transplant. The sequence was collected from a male patient between 5 and 17 years old who had a stem cell transplant for acute lymphoblastic leukemia, so the T cells may come from the graft donor.

This receptor has the CDR3 CASSVVSLSHNEQFF. The DNA sequence follows: TGTGCCAGCAGCGTAGTTAGCCTCTCCCACAATGAGCAGTTCTTC. The sequence is built from TRBV9 and TRBJ2-1, with the identity of the D gene unclear. The CDR3 goes from the cysteine to the phenylalanine over 15 residues. Only CDR3 DNA is held: 45 bases, read in frame from base 1. From a lookup of the germline V gene, CDR1 and CDR2 are SGDLS and YYNGEE.